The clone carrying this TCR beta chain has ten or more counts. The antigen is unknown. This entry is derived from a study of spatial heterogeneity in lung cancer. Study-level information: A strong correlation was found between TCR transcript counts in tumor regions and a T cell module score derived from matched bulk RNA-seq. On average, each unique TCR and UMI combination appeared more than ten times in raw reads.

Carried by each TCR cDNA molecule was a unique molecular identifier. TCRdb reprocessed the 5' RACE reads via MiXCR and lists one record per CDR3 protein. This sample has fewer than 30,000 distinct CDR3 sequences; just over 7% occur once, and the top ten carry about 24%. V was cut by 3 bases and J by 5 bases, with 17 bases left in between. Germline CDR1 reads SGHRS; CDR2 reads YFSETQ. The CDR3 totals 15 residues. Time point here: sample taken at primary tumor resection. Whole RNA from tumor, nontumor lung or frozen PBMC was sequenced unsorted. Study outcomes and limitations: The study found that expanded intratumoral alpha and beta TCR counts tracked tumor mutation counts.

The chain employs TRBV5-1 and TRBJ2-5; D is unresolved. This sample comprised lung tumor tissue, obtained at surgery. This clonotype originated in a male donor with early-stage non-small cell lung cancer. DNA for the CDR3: TGCGCCAGCAGCTCGGACCCCTGGATGACGGAGACCCAGTACTTC. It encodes CASSSDPWMTETQYF.